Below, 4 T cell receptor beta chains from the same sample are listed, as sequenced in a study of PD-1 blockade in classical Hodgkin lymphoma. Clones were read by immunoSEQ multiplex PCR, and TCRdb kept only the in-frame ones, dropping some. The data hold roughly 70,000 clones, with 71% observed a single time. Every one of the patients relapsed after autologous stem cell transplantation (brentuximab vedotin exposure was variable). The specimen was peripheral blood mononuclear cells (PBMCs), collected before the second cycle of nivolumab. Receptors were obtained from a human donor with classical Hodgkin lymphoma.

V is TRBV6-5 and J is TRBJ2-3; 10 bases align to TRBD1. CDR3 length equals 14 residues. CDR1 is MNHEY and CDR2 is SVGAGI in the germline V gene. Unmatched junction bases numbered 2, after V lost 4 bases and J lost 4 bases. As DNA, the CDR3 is TGTGCCAGCAGTTTAGGACAGGGGGCAGATACGCAGTATTTT. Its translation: CASSLGQGADTQYF.

The CDR3 DNA reads as TGCGCCAGCAGCTTCCGATATACCACCGGGGAGCTGTTTTTT. Its translation is CASSFRYTTGELFF. The V and J genes are TRBV5-1 and TRBJ2-2, with D unclear. Germline CDR1 SGHRS, CDR2 YFSETQ. Trimming pared 2 bases from V and 4 bases from J, leaving 9 bases between. The CDR3 extends over 14 amino acids.

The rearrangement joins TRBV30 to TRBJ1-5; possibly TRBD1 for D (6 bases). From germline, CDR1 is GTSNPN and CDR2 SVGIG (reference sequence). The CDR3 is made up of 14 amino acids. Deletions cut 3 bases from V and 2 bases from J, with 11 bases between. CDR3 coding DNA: TGTGCCTGGAGGGACAGTTCGGGCAATCAGCCCCAGCATTTT. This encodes CAWRDSSGNQPQHF.

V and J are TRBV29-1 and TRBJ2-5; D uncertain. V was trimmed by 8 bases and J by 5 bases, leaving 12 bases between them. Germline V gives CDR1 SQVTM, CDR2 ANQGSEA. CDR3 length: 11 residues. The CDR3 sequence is CSPLQLETQYF. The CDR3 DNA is TGCAGCCCCTTGCAGTTGGAGACCCAGTACTTC.